The 11 T cell receptor beta chains presented below share a single source sample, sequenced in a study of OX40 agonist ivuxolimab in advanced cancers. The assay was immunoSEQ multiplex PCR, and TCRdb's table has in-frame clones only and misses some. This sample has 85,000 to 100,000 clones, with roughly 85% found just once. The sample was CD4+ or CD8+ T cells sorted from blood, taken in a trial of the OX40 agonist ivuxolimab. Receptors were obtained from an adult with an advanced solid tumor such as melanoma, head and neck, liver or kidney cancer.

DNA for the CDR3: TGTGCCAGCAGTTTACCCCTGGGGGGGGGCCCCCCTGGCTACACCTTC. It is translated as CASSLPLGGGPPGYTF. The chain joins TRBV28 to TRBJ1-2, with a weak D call TRBD1 (6 bases). V was clipped by 2 bases and J by 7 bases, with 20 bases between them. The CDR3 consists of 16 residues. Germline values: CDR1 MDHEN, CDR2 SYDVKM.

V gene TRBV19 combines with J gene TRBJ2-3; D is undetermined. Germline lookup yields CDR1 LNHDA and CDR2 SQIVND (reference sequence). V gave up 5 bases and J gave up 0 bases, with 6 bases separating them. This CDR3 has 13 amino acids. The CDR3 nucleotides are TGTGCCAGTAGTTTAACTAGCACAGATACGCAGTATTTT. This sequence encodes CASSLTSTDTQYF.

There are a few counts of this clone. This chain links TRBV28 with TRBJ1-5; tentative D call: TRBD1 (6 bases). Trimming shortened V by 6 bases and J by 13 bases, and 13 bases separated the two germline ends. Looked up from germline, CDR1 is MDHEN and CDR2 is SYDVKM. This CDR3 region has 11 residues. CDR3 loop: CASRYRQEQHF. The CDR3 nucleotides are TGTGCCAGCAGATACAGACAGGAGCAGCATTTT.

In this sample, this clone turned up once. The chain joins TRBV6-1 to TRBJ1-2; 11 bases are shared with TRBD1. Germline V gene lookup returns CDR1 MNHNS and CDR2 SASEGT. V shed 2 bases, J shed 4 bases, and the junction held 6 bases outside the gene matches. This CDR3 is 16 amino acids long. The CDR3 region has the DNA TGTGCCAGCAGTGAATTCCCCGGACAGGGGGCCTATGGCTACACCTTC. This encodes CASSEFPGQGAYGYTF.

CDR3 amino acids: CASSLQGSPLHF. CDR3 DNA: TGTGCCAGCAGCCTACAGGGTTCACCCCTCCACTTT. The chain uses TRBV6-5 and TRBJ1-6, with D perhaps TRBD1 (6 bases). With 6 bases removed from V and 9 bases from J, the gap between germline ends came to 9 bases. Germline CDR1 is MNHEY and CDR2 is SVGAGI. This CDR3 has 12 amino acids.

V usage is TRBV6-6 and J usage is TRBJ2-7; 8 nucleotides agree with TRBD1. CDR1 MNHNY and CDR2 SVGAGI come from the germline V gene (reference sequence). The CDR3 has 14 residues. The junction had 10 bases not matched to a gene; V was cut back by 6 bases and J by 6 bases. In DNA form, the CDR3 reads TGTGCCAGCAGCCAGCAGGGGGCAGCAGTCGAGCAGTACTTC. This sequence encodes CASSQQGAAVEQYF.

J is TRBJ2-7 and V is TRBV19; 9 positions agree with TRBD1. V shed 5 bases, J shed 1 base, and the junction held 9 bases outside the gene matches. The CDR3 is made up of 16 amino acids. The germline gives CDR1 LNHDA, CDR2 SQIVND (reference sequence). The CDR3 coding sequence is TGTGCCAGTAGTGTACATTTCGGGACAGGGTCCTACGAGCAGTACGTC. Protein: CASSVHFGTGSYEQYV.

V is TRBV7-2 and J is TRBJ2-2; 8 nucleotides align to TRBD1. The CDR3 consists of 14 residues. CDR1 is SGHTA and CDR2 is FQGNSA in the germline V gene. With 5 bases clipped from V and 7 bases from J, the junction kept 6 bases outside the gene matches. In DNA, the CDR3 is TGTGCCAGCAGCAAAACAGGGGGTGGCGGGGAGCTGTTTTTT. Its translation is CASSKTGGGGELFF.

V and J are TRBV5-6 and TRBJ2-2; 7 bases agree with TRBD1. V shed 4 bases, J shed 7 bases, and the junction held 7 bases outside the gene matches. There are 14 residues in the CDR3. Germline CDR1 reads SGHDT; CDR2 reads YYEEEE. This chain's CDR3 is CASSRDRSGGELFF. The CDR3 coding sequence is TGTGCCAGCAGCCGGGACAGATCAGGCGGGGAGCTGTTTTTT.

This clone showed up just once. The chain has TRBV7-8 and TRBJ2-1; 8 bases agree with TRBD2. With 5 bases clipped from V and 5 bases from J, the junction kept 17 bases outside the gene matches. The CDR3 is 18 residues long. Germline CDR1 and CDR2: SGHVS and FQNEAQ. The CDR3 nucleotides read TGTGCCAGCAGCCCCACCTCACGGTGGACTAGCCTTCACAATGAGCAGTTCTTC. Protein sequence: CASSPTSRWTSLHNEQFF.

J is TRBJ1-3 and V is TRBV10-1, with 7 bases aligning to TRBD1. The CDR3 sequence is 13 residues long. CDR1 and CDR2 (germline): WNHNN, SYGVQD (reference sequence). Trimming removed 6 bases from V and 2 bases from J; junction bases left unmatched: 1. The CDR3 spells CASRDRAGNTIYF. In nucleotides, the CDR3 is TGCGCCAGCAGAGACAGGGCTGGAAACACCATATATTTT.